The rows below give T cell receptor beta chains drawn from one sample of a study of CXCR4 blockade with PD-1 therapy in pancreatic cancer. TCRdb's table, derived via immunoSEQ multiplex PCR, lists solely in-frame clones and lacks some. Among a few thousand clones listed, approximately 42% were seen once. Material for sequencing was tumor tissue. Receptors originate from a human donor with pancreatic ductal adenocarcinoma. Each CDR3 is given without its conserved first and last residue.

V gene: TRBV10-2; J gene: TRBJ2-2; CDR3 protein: ASSESGTNTGELF
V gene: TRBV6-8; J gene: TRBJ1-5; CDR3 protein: ASSQGVGVGQPQH
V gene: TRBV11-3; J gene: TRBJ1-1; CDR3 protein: ASSFTTGSASEAF
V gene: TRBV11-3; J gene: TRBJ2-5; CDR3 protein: ASSPGTGRETQY
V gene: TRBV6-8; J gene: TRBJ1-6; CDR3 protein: ASSGHTDNSPLH
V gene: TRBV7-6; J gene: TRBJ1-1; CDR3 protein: ASRPSGQGTNTEAF
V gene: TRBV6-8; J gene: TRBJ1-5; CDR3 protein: ASSYLRDRGRDQPQH
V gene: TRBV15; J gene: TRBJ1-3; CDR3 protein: ATSRDSHISGNTIY
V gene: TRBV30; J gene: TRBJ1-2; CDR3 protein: AWSVPSGRGDYGYT
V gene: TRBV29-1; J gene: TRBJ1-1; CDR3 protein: SGGTGDTEAF